This paragraph covers one T cell receptor (beta chain) sequence. Its antigen remains unknown. Unique molecular identifiers featured in how the TCRbeta library was prepared. TCRdb re-derived calls from the PCR reads in MiXCR, one entry per CDR3 protein. The data hold some 310,000 distinct CDR3 sequences, with 23% observed a single time. This sample was included in a study of T-cell reconstitution after alpha-beta-depleted transplantation in children. Findings and caveats of the study: Alpha-beta T cells about two months after transplant reportedly derived from several hundred expanded graft clones. Some patients' high day-60 TCRbeta diversity was attributed to recipient cells surviving conditioning.

V gave up 1 base and J gave up 4 bases; unmatched junction bases: 4. Per the germline V gene, CDR1 is SGHRS and CDR2 is YFSETQ. The CDR3 is made up of 15 amino acids. The chain combines TRBV5-1 with TRBJ2-2, with 7 bases that match TRBD1. The receptor's source is a male patient younger than 18 who had a stem cell transplant for acute lymphoblastic leukemia, so the T cells may come from the graft donor. The sample in question was PBMCs, mostly from graft donor cells, obtained 180 days after TCRalphabeta/CD19-depleted stem cell transplant. The CDR3 DNA is TGCGCCAGCAGCTTGTACGCAGGGGGCACCGGGGAGCTGTTTTTT. Translated, it gives CASSLYAGGTGELFF.